Shown below are 22 T cell receptor beta chains from a single sample sequenced in a study of CD8 T cells in Susac syndrome. With random hexamers, 0.5 to 1 ug RNA was reverse transcribed. TCRdb re-called the immunoSEQ multiplex PCR reads with MiXCR, one entry per CDR3 protein. The sample has 200,000 to 250,000 distinct CDR3 sequences; about 94% are singletons. Sequenced sample: CD4+ T cells from PBMCs. The receptors here all came from a human donor with Susac syndrome.

J is TRBJ1-6 and V is TRBV29-1; tentative D call: TRBD1 (6 bases). The V end was cut by 3 bases, the J end by 7 bases, with 7 bases between. Germline V gene lookup returns CDR1 SQVTM and CDR2 ANQGSEA. The CDR3 length is 12 residues. The CDR3 protein is CSVDDRNSPLHF. The DNA for the CDR3 is TGCAGCGTTGACGACAGGAATTCACCCCTCCACTTT.

The chain has TRBV4-2 and TRBJ2-1, with 10 positions matching TRBD2. Unmatched junction bases numbered 7, after V lost 0 bases and J lost 8 bases. Germline V gene sequence: CDR1 LGHNA, CDR2 YNFKEQ. This CDR3 is 16 amino acids long. The CDR3 reads CASSQDIAGGMDEQFF. CDR3 sequence (DNA): TGTGCCAGCAGCCAAGATATAGCGGGGGGTATGGATGAGCAGTTCTTC.

The chain carries TRBV9 and TRBJ2-6; D perhaps matches TRBD1 (6 bases). The V end was cut by 3 bases, the J end by 2 bases, with 12 bases between. This CDR3 contains 16 residues. The germline V gene has CDR1 SGDLS and CDR2 YYNGEE. The CDR3 here is CASSANQGTGANVLTF. The CDR3 coding sequence is TGTGCCAGCAGCGCCAATCAGGGGACTGGGGCCAACGTCCTGACTTTC.

The J gene is TRBJ2-4, the V gene TRBV27; TRBD1 matches at 8 bases. Unmatched junction bases numbered 10, after V lost 6 bases and J lost 6 bases. The CDR3 runs 15 residues. Per germline, CDR1 MNHEY and CDR2 SMNVEV (reference sequence). CDR3 DNA: TGTGCCAGCAGCCGTAGCCGGGACAGGTCAAACATTCAGTACTTC. Encoded protein: CASSRSRDRSNIQYF.

The rearrangement uses TRBV29-1 and TRBJ1-1; 9 bases match TRBD1. This CDR3 is 15 amino acids long. The V segment lost 6 bases and the J segment 3 bases; nucleotides outside the gene matches: 11. The germline gives CDR1 SQVTM, CDR2 ANQGSEA. The DNA of the CDR3 is TGCAGCGTGACGGGACAGGGAAAAGGATACACTGAAGCTTTCTTT. Protein: CSVTGQGKGYTEAFF.

The rearrangement uses TRBV30 and TRBJ2-5, with TRBD1 identical over 7 bases. This CDR3 is 14 amino acids long. Germline loops: CDR1 GTSNPN, CDR2 SVGIG (reference sequence). V lost 0 bases, J lost 4 bases, and 5 bases stayed unmatched. CDR3 sequence reads: CAWSVEGGRETQYF. The CDR3 nucleotides read TGTGCCTGGAGTGTGGAAGGGGGCCGAGAGACCCAGTACTTC.

The chain combines TRBV19 with TRBJ1-2; TRBD1 might be the D (5 bases). CDR1 is LNHDA, CDR2 SQIVND, per germline (reference sequence). CDR3 length: 13 residues. Trimming pared 6 bases from V and 2 bases from J, leaving 10 bases between. CDR3 region: CASRWGRNYGYTF. As DNA, the CDR3 is TGTGCCAGTAGATGGGGGAGGAACTATGGCTACACCTTC. Looking up the rest from reference TRBV19 and TRBJ1-2 gives the full variable domain: DGGITQSPKYLFRKEGQNVTLSCEQNLNHDAMYWYRQDPGQGLRLIYYSQIVNDFQKGDIAEGYSVSREKKESFPLTVTSAQKNPTAFYLCASRWGRNYGYTFGSGTRLTVV.

The V and J genes are TRBV30 and TRBJ1-2; D unclear. Germline CDR1 and CDR2: GTSNPN and SVGIG (reference sequence). The CDR3 runs 12 residues. The V and J ends lost 4 bases and 1 base respectively, with 7 bases between them. The CDR3 DNA follows: TGTGCCTGGACGGCAGTTAACTATGGCTACACCTTC. The encoded protein is CAWTAVNYGYTF. The variable domain in full, with the rest retrieved from reference TRBV30 and TRBJ1-2, is SQTIHQWPATLVQPVGSPLSLECTVEGTSNPNLYWYRQAAGRGLQLLFYSVGIGQISSEVPQNLSASRPQDRQFILSSKKLLLSDSGFYLCAWTAVNYGYTFGSGTRLTVV.

The chain carries TRBV24-1 and TRBJ2-1; D may be TRBD1 (6 bases). V was clipped by 3 bases and J by 5 bases, with 22 bases between them. This CDR3 is 18 amino acids long. Germline lookup yields CDR1 KGHDR and CDR2 SFDVKD. The CDR3, as DNA: TGTGCCACCAGTGATATGGGGGCTAGCAATGGGTGGGACAATGAGCAGTTCTTC. Translating it yields CATSDMGASNGWDNEQFF.

The V and J genes are TRBV19 and TRBJ2-5; tentatively, D is TRBD1 or TRBD2 (5 bases each). V lost 2 bases, J lost 4 bases, and 11 bases lay in between. The CDR3 has 14 amino acids. Germline V lookup: CDR1 LNHDA, CDR2 SQIVND (reference sequence). CDR3 sequence reads: CASSIREGTETQYF. The CDR3 DNA reads TGTGCCAGTAGTATACGGGAAGGGACAGAGACCCAGTACTTC.

V and J are TRBV30 and TRBJ2-7; maybe TRBD1 (5 bases). This CDR3 is built from 13 residues. Germline V gene sequence: CDR1 GTSNPN, CDR2 SVGIG (reference sequence). Trimming took off 3 bases at V and 9 bases at J, with 18 bases between the two ends. The CDR3 DNA reads TGTGCCTGGAGCGCGCGGACAACGTTTAGGCAGTACTTC. As protein: CAWSARTTFRQYF.

Written as DNA, the CDR3 is TGTGCCACCAGTGATCTTGGGTCCAGAGGAGGCTACACCTTC. Protein: CATSDLGSRGGYTF. The genes are TRBV24-1 and TRBJ1-2; D is ambiguous. This CDR3 contains 14 residues. V was clipped by 3 bases and J by 8 bases, with 15 bases between them. CDR1 and CDR2 (germline): KGHDR, SFDVKD.

This clonotype was observed a single time. The chain employs TRBV28 and TRBJ1-2; no firm D call. The CDR3 loop spans 12 amino acids. Trimming removed 6 bases at V and 8 bases at J, with 13 bases between. Germline values: CDR1 MDHEN, CDR2 SYDVKM. The CDR3 sequence is CASSLEGWGYTF. DNA of the CDR3: TGTGCCAGCAGCTTGGAGGGATGGGGCTACACCTTC.

J is TRBJ2-1 and V is TRBV6-4; possible D gene TRBD2, 5 bases. Per germline, CDR1 MRHNA and CDR2 SNTAGT. The CDR3 runs 17 residues. The ends were cut back, 1 base at V and 6 bases at J, with 19 bases in the middle. CDR3 residues: CASSDFGSGLGGNEQFF. The CDR3 bases are TGTGCCAGCAGTGACTTTGGAAGCGGCCTTGGTGGCAATGAGCAGTTCTTC.

The rearrangement joins TRBV27 to TRBJ1-2, with 10 bases matching TRBD1. V trimming: 4 bases; J trimming: 5 bases; junction bases outside the gene matches: 7. The CDR3 runs to 15 residues. In germline, CDR1 is MNHEY, CDR2 SMNVEV (reference sequence). CDR3 sequence: CASSSPDRGRYGYTF. In DNA, the CDR3 is TGTGCCAGCAGTTCCCCGGACAGGGGGAGGTATGGCTACACCTTC.

This clonotype was recorded only once. The J gene is TRBJ2-2, the V gene TRBV24-1, with a weak D call TRBD1 (5 bases). V dropped 5 bases and J dropped 3 bases, with 9 bases sitting between them. This CDR3 has 14 residues. In germline, CDR1 is KGHDR, CDR2 SFDVKD. For the CDR3, the DNA is TGTGCCACCAGTGGGGGCGTAGACACCGGGGAGCTGTTTTTT. Protein product: CATSGGVDTGELFF.

There are a few counts of this clonotype. The chain has TRBV6-1 and TRBJ2-7; no clear D. From germline, CDR1 is MNHNS and CDR2 SASEGT. V was cut by 6 bases and J by 4 bases, with 13 bases left in between. The CDR3 runs to 13 residues. The CDR3 coding sequence is TGTGCCAGCAGCCGTAATTCAGGTTACGAGCAGTACTTC. This translates into CASSRNSGYEQYF.

The V and J genes are TRBV20-1 and TRBJ1-5; D may be TRBD1 (5 bases). V lost 6 bases, J lost 3 bases, and 9 bases lay in between. The CDR3 loop spans 12 amino acids. Germline V gene lookup returns CDR1 DFQATT and CDR2 SNEGSKA (reference sequence). The CDR3 region has the DNA TGCAGTGCCCTGGACAACAATCAGCCCCAGCATTTT. It specifies CSALDNNQPQHF.

The chain has TRBV7-9 and TRBJ1-6; 9 bases fit TRBD1. Germline V gives CDR1 SEHNR, CDR2 FQNEAQ (reference sequence). V gave up 5 bases and J gave up 8 bases; unmatched junction bases: 7. The CDR3 runs 15 residues. The CDR3 is CASSRRDRVDSPLHF. The CDR3 DNA reads TGTGCCAGCAGCCGCCGGGACAGGGTAGATTCACCCCTCCACTTT.

The rearrangement links TRBV14 to TRBJ2-3, with a possible D match to TRBD1 (6 bases). Trimming took off 4 bases at V and 0 bases at J, with 14 bases between the two ends. The germline V gene encodes CDR1 SGHDN and CDR2 FVKESK. The CDR3 length is 16 residues. This chain's CDR3 is CASSLRQATSTDTQYF. The CDR3 nucleotides read TGTGCCAGCAGCCTTAGACAGGCCACTAGCACAGATACGCAGTATTTT.

CDR3 DNA sequence: TGTGCCAGCAGCCAAGATGGAGCAGGGGGTTTCTATGGCTACACCTTC. Protein product: CASSQDGAGGFYGYTF. This chain links TRBV4-2 with TRBJ1-2, with TRBD1 identical over 7 bases. Germline CDR1 reads LGHNA; CDR2 reads YNFKEQ. Trimming at V came to 0 bases and at J to 4 bases, leaving 8 bases not matched to a gene. The length of the CDR3 is 16 residues.

The J gene is TRBJ2-3, the V gene TRBV2; 11 positions agree with TRBD2. CDR3 length equals 14 residues. Unmatched junction bases numbered 10, after V lost 10 bases and J lost 7 bases. Per germline, CDR1 SNHLY and CDR2 FYNNEI. The CDR3 region is CATTSGGTPYTQYF. The CDR3 nucleotides read TGTGCCACCACTAGCGGGGGAACCCCTTATACGCAGTATTTT. The full variable domain, its missing parts supplied by reference TRBV2 and TRBJ2-3, is EPEVTQTPSHQVTQMGQEVILRCVPISNHLYFYWYRQILGQKVEFLVSFYNNEISEKSEIFDDQFSVERPDGSNFTLKIRSTKLEDSAMYFCATTSGGTPYTQYFGPGTRLTVL.